These 32 T cell receptor beta chains came from one sample sequenced in a study of blood T cells in healthy people across ages. Primers used in a second PCR of roughly 7 to 12 cycles were a sample-barcoded 5' primer and a J-beta primer mix. MiXCR was run by TCRdb on the 5' RACE reads, yielding one entry per CDR3 protein. The data show roughly 800,000 distinct CDR3 sequences, with about 48% seen just once and about 42% held by the top ten. Sequenced material: blood. The receptors stem from a man aged 80 or over in good health.

This clonotype was found many times. The V gene is TRBV7-9, the J gene TRBJ2-7; D is uncertain. This CDR3 spans 13 amino acids. Germline lookup yields CDR1 SEHNR and CDR2 FQNEAQ (reference sequence). V lost 3 bases and J lost 1, with 7 bases in between. The CDR3 sequence: CASSFLTSYEQYF. The CDR3 nucleotides read TGTGCCAGCAGCTTCCTAACTTCCTACGAGCAGTACTTC.

This clonotype was seen only a few times. The chain joins TRBV2 to TRBJ1-4; 8 positions match TRBD1. Looked up from germline, CDR1 is SNHLY and CDR2 is FYNNEI. V gave up 6 bases and J gave up 8 bases; unmatched junction bases: 11. This CDR3 is 15 amino acids long. In DNA, the CDR3 is TGTGCCAGCAGACATTGGACAGGGTCGCAGGAAAAACTGTTTTTT. Translated, it gives CASRHWTGSQEKLFF.

The gene calls are TRBV20-1 and TRBJ2-1; D is unresolved. Trimming stripped 2 bases from V and 0 bases from J, with 11 bases between. CDR3 length equals 15 residues. From germline, CDR1 is DFQATT and CDR2 SNEGSKA (reference sequence). The CDR3 DNA reads TGCAGTGCTAGACTGGCGCCTAGCTCCTACAATGAGCAGTTCTTC. This encodes CSARLAPSSYNEQFF.

The DNA of the CDR3 is TGCAGTGCTAGAGCCAGGGCCGCGATCCACGATGAGCAGTTCTTC. Its protein is CSARARAAIHDEQFF. The chain employs TRBV20-1 and TRBJ2-1; tentative D call: TRBD1 (5 bases). Germline V gene data show CDR1 as DFQATT and CDR2 as SNEGSKA (reference sequence). Trimming took 1 base from V and 8 from J, leaving 18 bases between them. CDR3 length: 15 amino acids.

There are many counts of this clonotype. This chain connects TRBV6-6 to TRBJ2-5; D perhaps matches TRBD2 (6 bases). Trimming removed 5 bases from V and 5 bases from J, with 12 bases in between. The CDR3 loop spans 13 amino acids. CDR1 and CDR2 from the germline V gene are MNHNY and SVGAGI (reference sequence). CDR3 region: CASSHGGDETQYF. The DNA of the CDR3 is TGTGCCAGCAGTCACGGGGGTGACGAGACCCAGTACTTC.

This clonotype was found a few times. The rearrangement uses TRBV20-1 and TRBJ2-6; D is perhaps TRBD1 or TRBD2 (5 bases each). The germline V gene has CDR1 DFQATT and CDR2 SNEGSKA (reference sequence). There are 15 residues in the CDR3. V was clipped by 5 bases and J by 2 bases, with 13 bases between them. CDR3 sequence (DNA): TGCAGTGCTCGGGACCGAAGAACTGGGGCCAACGTCCTGACTTTC. It encodes CSARDRRTGANVLTF.

The chain links TRBV3-1 to TRBJ1-2; tentatively, D is TRBD1 (5 bases). V was pared by 1 base and J by 6 bases, with 15 bases between. The CDR3 consists of 15 residues. Germline assignment: CDR1 LGHDT and CDR2 YNNKEL (reference sequence). CDR3 in amino acids: CASSQVVSGNNGYTF. CDR3 DNA sequence: TGTGCCAGCAGCCAAGTTGTATCAGGGAACAATGGCTACACCTTC. The variable domain in full, completed from reference TRBV3-1 and TRBJ1-2, reads DTAVSQTPKYLVTQMGNDKSIKCEQNLGHDTMYWYKQDSKKFLKIMFSYNNKELIINETVPNRFSPKSPDKAHLNLHINSLELGDSAVYFCASSQVVSGNNGYTFGSGTRLTVV.

Only a few counts were recorded for this clonotype. The chain employs TRBV7-3 and TRBJ1-2; TRBD1 is a possible D gene (5 bases). This CDR3 region has 21 residues. V was clipped by 2 bases and J by 8 bases, with 36 bases between them. Germline values: CDR1 SGHTA, CDR2 FQGTGA. CDR3 nucleotide sequence: TGTGCCAGCAGCTTATATGGCGGAATAGGTTCCACACCCGGGGCACAAGGAGGCTACACCTTC. As protein: CASSLYGGIGSTPGAQGGYTF.

The rearrangement links TRBV6-5 to TRBJ1-1, with 7 bases lining up with TRBD1. Unmatched junction bases numbered 7, after V lost 6 bases and J lost 0 bases. CDR3 length: 15 residues. From germline, CDR1 is MNHEY and CDR2 SVGAGI. CDR3 coding DNA: TGTGCCAGCAGGCAGACAGGGTCGATGAACACTGAAGCTTTCTTT. The encoded protein is CASRQTGSMNTEAFF.

Written as DNA, the CDR3 is TGTGCCACCAGCAGAATAACAGGAACCTATGGCTACACCTTC. The encoded protein is CATSRITGTYGYTF. This chain connects TRBV15 to TRBJ1-2, with TRBD1 as a possible D gene (5 bases). The CDR3 contains 14 residues. The germline V gene encodes CDR1 LNHNV and CDR2 YYDKDF (reference sequence). V lost 2 bases, J lost 4 bases, and 11 bases lay in between.

The table lists this clonotype with many counts. This chain connects TRBV6-2 or TRBV6-3 to TRBJ2-5, with TRBD2 matching over 10 bases. Germline values: CDR1 MNHEY, CDR2 SVGEGT. The CDR3 contains 15 residues. The V segment lost 5 bases and the J segment 2 bases; nucleotides outside the gene matches: 5. CDR3 protein: CASSRGLAAQETQYF. CDR3 nucleotide sequence: TGTGCCAGCAGTCGAGGACTAGCGGCTCAAGAGACCCAGTACTTC.

In the case of this clonotype: One end of the junction is discordant with germline, which a read error may explain. V and J are TRBV12-3 or TRBV12-4 and TRBJ2-1, with 7 bases that match TRBD2. CDR3 length: 16 amino acids. The CDR3 here is CTSSFTAGERSDEQFF. CDR3 nucleotide sequence: TGTACCAGCAGTTTCACCGCGGGAGAGCGAAGCGATGAGCAGTTCTTC.

The chain combines TRBV20-1 with TRBJ2-1; the D is unclear. The CDR3 loop spans 14 amino acids. V gave up 5 bases and J gave up 4 bases, with 15 bases separating them. Germline values: CDR1 DFQATT, CDR2 SNEGSKA (reference sequence). CDR3 protein: CSASSGLYYNEQFF. For the CDR3, the DNA is TGCAGTGCTTCTTCGGGCCTCTATTACAATGAGCAGTTCTTC.

This clonotype was seen only a few times. V gene TRBV4-2 combines with J gene TRBJ1-2; D remains unclear. V lost 4 bases, J lost 8 bases, and 17 bases lay in between. The CDR3 spans 14 residues. Germline loops: CDR1 LGHNA, CDR2 YNFKEQ. The CDR3 coding sequence is TGTGCCAGCAGCCTTCTCGGAGGAGTCTGGGGCTACACCTTC. Encoded protein: CASSLLGGVWGYTF.

This clonotype was recorded once. The chain employs TRBV6-2 or TRBV6-3 and TRBJ1-5; perhaps TRBD1 as D (6 bases). Germline V gene sequence: CDR1 MNHEY, CDR2 SVGEGT. V shed 3 bases and J shed 0 bases, with 21 bases lying between them. There are 19 residues in the CDR3. CDR3 bases: TGTGCCAGCAGTTATCCCCGGGACAAGGGCTCTCATAGCAATCAGCCCCAGCATTTT. Protein: CASSYPRDKGSHSNQPQHF.

The chain has TRBV20-1 and TRBJ2-5; D possibly uses TRBD1 or TRBD2 (5 bases each). This CDR3 is built from 12 residues. Germline V gene lookup returns CDR1 DFQATT and CDR2 SNEGSKA (reference sequence). CDR3 sequence: CRARGRQETQYF. The DNA of the CDR3 is TGCAGGGCCCGGGGCAGGCAAGAGACCCAGTACTTC.

The gene calls are TRBV5-8 and TRBJ1-2, with D possibly being TRBD1 (5 bases). CDR3 length: 14 residues. V was shortened by 5 bases and J by 4 bases, with 15 bases between the two germline ends. The germline V gene encodes CDR1 SGHTS and CDR2 YDEGEE. In nucleotides, the CDR3 is TGTGCCAGCAGAAGACAGACCCAAGGCTATGGCTACACCTTC. Translating gives CASRRQTQGYGYTF.

The table lists this clonotype with a count of one. The chain carries TRBV27 and TRBJ1-3; 10 bases line up with TRBD1. Germline CDR1 is MNHEY and CDR2 is SMNVEV (reference sequence). The CDR3 loop spans 14 amino acids. The junction had 1 base not matched to a gene; V was cut back by 5 bases and J by 3 bases. The CDR3 nucleotides are TGTGCCAGCAGTGACAGGGGGCTTGGAAACACCATATATTTT. The encoded protein is CASSDRGLGNTIYF.

This sequence joins TRBV6-2 or TRBV6-3 and TRBJ1-1; no reliable D call. The germline V gene has CDR1 MNHEY and CDR2 SVGEGT. V gave up 10 bases and J gave up 0 bases, with 18 bases separating them. The length of the CDR3 is 15 residues. CDR3 protein: CATWAGTPMNTEAFF. For the CDR3, the DNA is TGTGCCACCTGGGCGGGTACCCCAATGAACACTGAAGCTTTCTTT.

The V gene is TRBV5-6, the J gene TRBJ1-2; TRBD1 might be the D (6 bases). Germline CDR1 is SGHDT and CDR2 is YYEEEE. The CDR3 covers 15 residues. V lost 4 bases and J lost 6, with 19 bases in between. This CDR3 reads CASSGGYGGRHGYTF. DNA for the CDR3: TGTGCCAGCAGCGGGGGGTACGGGGGGCGCCATGGCTACACCTTC.

The chain is built from TRBV2 and TRBJ2-4, with TRBD1 matching 12 bases. The DNA end is more similar to TRBJ2-7, so the J call may be wrong. The CDR3 has 15 amino acids. Germline lookup yields CDR1 SNHLY and CDR2 FYNNEI. The CDR3 here is CASRLMGQGAFEQYF. The CDR3 bases are TGTGCCAGCAGGCTTATGGGACAGGGGGCATTCGAGCAGTACTTC.

This chain uses TRBV24-1 with TRBJ2-1, with 7 bases fitting TRBD2. The junction had 9 bases not matched to a gene; V was cut back by 1 base and J by 7 bases. In germline, CDR1 is KGHDR, CDR2 SFDVKD. The CDR3 runs 16 residues. The CDR3 coding sequence is TGTGCCACCAGTGATTTTGGGTCTGGACTAGGTAATGAGCAGTTCTTC. This gives the protein CATSDFGSGLGNEQFF.

This clonotype has just a few counts. J is TRBJ2-5 and V is TRBV11-1; unclear D gene. V was shortened by 2 bases and J by 1 base, with 8 bases between the two germline ends. The CDR3 totals 14 residues. Germline V lookup: CDR1 SGHAT, CDR2 FQDESV (reference sequence). In nucleotides, the CDR3 is TGTGCCAGCAGCTTAAGAAACAGCCAAGAGACCCAGTACTTC. It translates to CASSLRNSQETQYF.

This chain uses TRBV20-1 with TRBJ2-5; a weak D match, TRBD2 (6 bases). V dropped 1 base and J dropped 1 base, with 10 bases sitting between them. CDR3 length: 14 residues. Germline values: CDR1 DFQATT, CDR2 SNEGSKA (reference sequence). CDR3 sequence reads: CSARVPGGQETQYF. The CDR3 nucleotides are TGCAGTGCTAGAGTCCCCGGGGGCCAAGAGACCCAGTACTTC.

This clonotype was counted a single time. This chain uses TRBV20-1 with TRBJ2-7, with TRBD1 matching over 10 bases. V lost 2 bases to trimming and J lost 6 bases; unmatched junction nucleotides: 4. Germline-derived CDR1 and CDR2 are DFQATT and SNEGSKA (reference sequence). The CDR3 has 13 amino acids. The chain's CDR3 is CSARPDRGLEQYF. DNA for the CDR3: TGCAGTGCTAGACCCGACAGGGGGCTCGAGCAGTACTTC.

Only one count was recorded for this clonotype. A read error may account for a junction end that differs from germline. This chain links TRBV12-3 or TRBV12-4 with TRBJ1-2; 7 bases agree with TRBD1. The CDR3 consists of 13 residues. Written as DNA, the CDR3 is TGTGCCGGCAGTTCCGGGACAGTCTATGGCTACACCTTC. The encoded protein is CAGSSGTVYGYTF.

The chain combines TRBV2 with TRBJ2-7, with D maybe TRBD1 (5 bases). Germline V CDR1 and CDR2: SNHLY, FYNNEI. V lost 7 bases to trimming and J lost 0 bases, with 10 bases between them. The CDR3 sequence is 13 residues long. The CDR3: CASIDSSSYEQYF. In DNA, the CDR3 is TGTGCCAGCATAGACAGTTCCTCCTACGAGCAGTACTTC.

The V call is TRBV6-2 or TRBV6-3, the J call TRBJ1-2, with 8 bases fitting TRBD1. The germline CDR1 and CDR2 sequences are MNHEY and SVGEGT. Losses at the gene ends were 6 bases for V and 4 bases for J; bases not matched to a gene: 10. This CDR3 spans 15 amino acids. The CDR3 sequence: CASRSGQGYTYGYTF. CDR3 in DNA: TGTGCCAGCAGATCCGGACAGGGATATACCTATGGCTACACCTTC.

This clonotype has a handful of counts. The J gene is TRBJ2-1, the V gene TRBV3-1; D might be TRBD1 (5 bases). Germline V gives CDR1 LGHDT, CDR2 YNNKEL (reference sequence). The CDR3 has 12 amino acids. V lost 3 bases and J 14 bases, leaving 14 bases between the germline ends. The CDR3 loop is CASSHTGEYEFF. CDR3 sequence (DNA): TGTGCCAGCAGCCACACAGGAGAATATGAGTTCTTC.

The chain carries TRBV20-1 and TRBJ1-5; D ambiguous. The CDR3 runs to 13 residues. V was cut by 3 bases and J by 8 bases, with 14 bases left in between. Germline V gene data show CDR1 as DFQATT and CDR2 as SNEGSKA (reference sequence). CDR3 bases: TGCAGTGCTAGGACGAGCAGCTCTGAGCCCCAGCATTTT. Protein: CSARTSSSEPQHF.

This clonotype was counted only a few times. The gene calls are TRBV9 and TRBJ2-7, with a weak D call TRBD1 (5 bases). Trimming pared 2 bases from V and 6 bases from J, leaving 21 bases between. The CDR3 extends over 16 amino acids. Germline V gene sequence: CDR1 SGDLS, CDR2 YYNGEE. As DNA, the CDR3 is TGTGCCAGCAGCGTGGGGCCGGGCCGAGATCCGGCCGAGCAGTACTTC. This translates into CASSVGPGRDPAEQYF. The full variable domain, completed using reference TRBV9 and TRBJ2-7, is DSGVTQTPKHLITATGQRVTLRCSPRSGDLSVYWYQQSLDQGLQFLIQYYNGEERAKGNILERFSAQQFPDLHSELNLSSLELGDSALYFCASSVGPGRDPAEQYFGPGTRLTVT.

The V and J genes are TRBV15 and TRBJ2-3; possibly TRBD2 for D (5 bases). V was pared by 5 bases and J by 14 bases, with 26 bases between. The CDR3 has 15 amino acids. Germline CDR1 is LNHNV and CDR2 is YYDKDF (reference sequence). The CDR3 region is CATSSWTGEHRYAYF. The CDR3 nucleotides are TGTGCCACCAGCTCTTGGACTGGCGAGCACAGATACGCGTATTTT.